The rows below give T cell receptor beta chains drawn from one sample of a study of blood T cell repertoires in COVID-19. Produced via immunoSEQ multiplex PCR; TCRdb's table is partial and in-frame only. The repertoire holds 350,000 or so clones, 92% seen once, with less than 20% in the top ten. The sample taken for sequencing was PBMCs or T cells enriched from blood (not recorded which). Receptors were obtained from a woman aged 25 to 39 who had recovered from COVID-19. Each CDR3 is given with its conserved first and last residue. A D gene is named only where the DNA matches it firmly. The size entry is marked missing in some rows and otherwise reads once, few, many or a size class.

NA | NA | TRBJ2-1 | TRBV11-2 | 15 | TGTGCCAGCAGCTTAGATCGAGCTAGCTACAATGAGCAGTTCTTC | CASSLDRASYNEQFF
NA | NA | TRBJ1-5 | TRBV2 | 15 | TGTGCCAGCAGTGAAGCGGGGAGGCGCAATCAGCCCCAGCATTTT | CASSEAGRRNQPQHF
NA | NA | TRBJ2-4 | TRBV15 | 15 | TGTGCCACCAGCAGAGGAGGGGTACAGGGAAACATTCAGTACTTC | CATSRGGVQGNIQYF
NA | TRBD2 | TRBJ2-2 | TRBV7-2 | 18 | TGTGCCAGCAGCTTAGCCTACTCTAGCGGGATGAACACCGGGGAGCTGTTTTTT | CASSLAYSSGMNTGELFF
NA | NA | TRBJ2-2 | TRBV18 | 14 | TGTGCCAGCTCACCAGATCAGGGTTTCGGGGAGCTGTTTTTT | CASSPDQGFGELFF
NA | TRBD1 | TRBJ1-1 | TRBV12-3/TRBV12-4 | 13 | TGTGCCAGCACCGGACAGGTGAACACTGAAGCTTTCTTT | CASTGQVNTEAFF
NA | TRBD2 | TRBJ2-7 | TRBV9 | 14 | TGTGCCAGCAGCGCCGGACTAGGGGACTACGAGCAGTACTTC | CASSAGLGDYEQYF
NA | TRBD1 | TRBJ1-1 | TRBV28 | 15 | TGTGCCAGCAGTGGACCGGGACAGATGAACACTGAAGCTTTCTTT | CASSGPGQMNTEAFF
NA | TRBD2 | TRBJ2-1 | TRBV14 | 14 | TGTGCCAGCAGCCCCTTGACTAGCGGCAATGAGCAGTTCTTC | CASSPLTSGNEQFF
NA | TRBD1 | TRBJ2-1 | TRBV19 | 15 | TGTGCCAGTAGTACCCGACAGGGGATTTACAATGAGCAGTTCTTC | CASSTRQGIYNEQFF
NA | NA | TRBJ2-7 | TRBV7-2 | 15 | TGTGCCAGCAATAGGGGTGTCAGGACCCTTGGGGAGCAGTACTTC | CASNRGVRTLGEQYF
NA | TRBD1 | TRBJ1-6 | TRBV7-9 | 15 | TGTGCCAGCAGCTGGGGGGACAGTCATAATTCACCCCTCCACTTT | CASSWGDSHNSPLHF
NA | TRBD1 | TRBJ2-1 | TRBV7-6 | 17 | TGTGCCAGCAGCTTAGGTGCAGGGGGCACCGCCTACAATGAGCAGTTCTTC | CASSLGAGGTAYNEQFF
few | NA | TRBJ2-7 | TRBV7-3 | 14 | TGTGCCAGCAGCCCCGGACTGGGCTCCTACGAGCAGTACTTC | CASSPGLGSYEQYF
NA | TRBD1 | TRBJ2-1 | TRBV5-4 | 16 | TGTGCCAGCAGCTTCAGCAGACAGGGATCCTACAATGAGCAGTTCTTC | CASSFSRQGSYNEQFF
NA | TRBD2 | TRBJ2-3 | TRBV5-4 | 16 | TGTGCCAGCAGTTCTGGCCTAGCGGGAGGAGGAGATACGCAGTATTTT | CASSSGLAGGGDTQYF
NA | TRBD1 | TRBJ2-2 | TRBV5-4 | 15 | TGTGCCAGCAGCACAGGGGGTTTCAACACCGGGGAGCTGTTTTTT | CASSTGGFNTGELFF
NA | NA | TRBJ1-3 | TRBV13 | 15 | TGTGCCAGCAGTTTAGACAGGAACCCTGGAAACACCATATATTTT | CASSLDRNPGNTIYF
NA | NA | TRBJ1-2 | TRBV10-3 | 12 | TGTGCCATCAGTATGGCCGAGGAGGGCTACACCTTC | CAISMAEEGYTF
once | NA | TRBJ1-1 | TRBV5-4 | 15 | TGTGCCAGCAGCTTGGAGGCAGGGATGAACACTGAAGCTTTCTTT | CASSLEAGMNTEAFF
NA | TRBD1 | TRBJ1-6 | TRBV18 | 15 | TGTGCCAGCTCACTATGGACAGGGGGAGATTCACCCCTCCACTTT | CASSLWTGGDSPLHF
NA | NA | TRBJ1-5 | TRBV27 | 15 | TGTGCCAGCAGGATCAGCAGGGCTAGCAATCAGCCCCAGCATTTT | CASRISRASNQPQHF
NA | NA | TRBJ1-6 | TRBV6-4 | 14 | TGTGCCAGCAGTGACGACACTAGTAATTCACCCCTCCACTTT | CASSDDTSNSPLHF
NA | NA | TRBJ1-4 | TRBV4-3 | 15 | TGCGCCAGCAGCCAAGATTTGGGGCCGAATGAAAAACTGTTTTTT | CASSQDLGPNEKLFF
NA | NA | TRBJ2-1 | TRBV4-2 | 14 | TGTGCCAGCAGCCAAGTTGGAGAATACAATGAGCAGTTCTTC | CASSQVGEYNEQFF
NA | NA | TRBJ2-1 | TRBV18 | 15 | TGTGCCAGCTCTCAAACTGGGGGGGCTTTAAATGAGCAGTTCTTC | CASSQTGGALNEQFF
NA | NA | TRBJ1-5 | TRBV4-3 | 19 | TGCGCCAGCAGCCAAGAAAGGGGTCCCAAAATATATAGCAATCAGCCCCAGCATTTT | CASSQERGPKIYSNQPQHF